These 12 T cell receptor beta chains share one sample of origin, sequenced in a study of cytotoxic CD8 clonotypes in ibrutinib-treated CLL. Assay: immunoSEQ multiplex PCR; the TCRdb copy retains only in-frame clones and omits some. Of about 150,000 clones in the sample, 79% were seen once. The sequencing used PBMCs, collected after 12 months of ibrutinib treatment. Source of these receptors: a human donor with chronic lymphocytic leukemia.

The chain employs TRBV6-6 and TRBJ2-1, with a tentative D call TRBD1 (6 bases). CDR3 length: 14 amino acids. CDR1 is MNHNY and CDR2 is SVGAGI in the germline V gene (reference sequence). Trimming pared 6 bases from V and 5 bases from J, leaving 14 bases between. This CDR3 is CASSPLRQDNEQFF. CDR3 DNA: TGTGCCAGCAGCCCTTTAAGACAGGACAATGAGCAGTTCTTC.

The chain combines TRBV5-4 with TRBJ1-5; no clear D. V was clipped by 0 bases and J by 0 bases, with 4 bases between them. Per germline, CDR1 SGHNT and CDR2 YYREEE (reference sequence). CDR3 length equals 14 residues. CDR3 nucleotides: TGTGCCAGCAGCTTGGCGGGTAGCAATCAGCCCCAGCATTTT. Translated, it gives CASSLAGSNQPQHF.

Only one count was recorded for this clone. The chain uses TRBV28 and TRBJ1-1; D possibly corresponds to TRBD1 (5 bases). CDR1 is MDHEN, CDR2 SYDVKM, per germline. CDR3 length: 19 amino acids. V lost 1 base, J lost 4 bases, and 25 bases lay in between. The CDR3 protein is CASSLSVVTKAGGTTEAFF. The CDR3 nucleotides are TGTGCCAGCAGTTTATCCGTTGTTACTAAGGCGGGGGGGACCACTGAAGCTTTCTTT. Using reference TRBV28 and TRBJ1-1 for the parts outside the CDR3, the full variable domain is DVKVTQSSRYLVKRTGEKVFLECVQDMDHENMFWYRQDPGLGLRLIYFSYDVKMKEKGDIPEGYSVSREKKERFSLILESASTNQTSMYLCASSLSVVTKAGGTTEAFFGQGTRLTVV.

The rearrangement joins TRBV14 to TRBJ2-5; 16 nucleotides match TRBD2. The DNA end lines up better with TRBJ2-7; the J call may be wrong. CDR3 length: 18 amino acids. CDR1 and CDR2 (germline): SGHDN, FVKESK. DNA of the CDR3: TGTGCCAGCAGCCAAATCCCGGGACTAGCGGGAGGGAGAGCCGAGCAGTACTTC. This translates into CASSQIPGLAGGRAEQYF.

The chain carries TRBV19 and TRBJ2-3; TRBD2 aligns across 13 bases. CDR3 size: 16 residues. Trimming removed 4 bases from V and 6 bases from J; junction bases left unmatched: 7. From germline, CDR1 is LNHDA and CDR2 SQIVND (reference sequence). The CDR3 loop is CASSTRLAGGIDTQYF. CDR3 nucleotides: TGTGCCAGTAGTACAAGACTAGCGGGAGGCATCGATACGCAGTATTTT.

This rearrangement joins TRBV11-2 to TRBJ2-7; D is possibly TRBD2 (6 bases). The V gene's germline CDR1 is SGHAT and CDR2 FQNNGV. Between the trimmed V and J ends, which lost 0 bases and 7 bases, there was a span of 10 bases. The CDR3 totals 13 residues. The CDR3 DNA sequence: TGTGCCAGCAGCTTAGAAAGGAGGGTAGAGCAGTACTTC. Residues: CASSLERRVEQYF.

This chain uses TRBV4-3 with TRBJ2-1, with D uncertain. The V end lost 0 bases, the J end lost 9 bases, and 12 bases lay between the germline ends. Germline V CDR1 and CDR2: LGHNA, YSLEER. This CDR3 comprises 14 residues. Written as DNA, the CDR3 is TGCGCCAGCAGCCAAGATTTTCCTCGTTTTGAGCAGTTCTTC. Amino acids: CASSQDFPRFEQFF.

This clone was observed once. The chain links TRBV30 to TRBJ2-7; 7 bases are a match to TRBD2. With V trimmed by 5 bases and J by 7 bases, 8 bases remained unmatched. The CDR3 spans 12 residues. In germline, CDR1 is GTSNPN, CDR2 SVGIG (reference sequence). The CDR3 region is CAWGRERWEQYF. The CDR3 bases are TGTGCCTGGGGGCGGGAGCGTTGGGAGCAGTACTTC.

This clone was counted a few times. This rearrangement joins TRBV5-1 to TRBJ1-4, with D possibly TRBD1 on 6 matching bases. Trimming cost V 4 bases and J 8 bases, with 18 bases left between them. CDR3 length equals 15 residues. Germline lookup yields CDR1 SGHRS and CDR2 YFSETQ. CDR3 coding DNA: TGCGCCAGCAGCGACATTGGACAGCGGGGAGAAAAACTGTTTTTT. This encodes CASSDIGQRGEKLFF.

This chain links TRBV6-5 with TRBJ2-7, with D uncertain. The germline V and J ends were trimmed by 6 bases and 3 bases, with 12 bases remaining between them. Germline lookup yields CDR1 MNHEY and CDR2 SVGAGI. The CDR3 loop spans 13 amino acids. The CDR3 nucleotides read TGTGCCAGCAGCCCAAGGCCCTACTACGAGCAGTACTTC. Protein sequence: CASSPRPYYEQYF.

As DNA, the CDR3 is TGTGCCAGCAGTTTGAGGGCCCGACAGGGTATTACCTACGAGCAGTACTTC. This translates into CASSLRARQGITYEQYF. The chain couples TRBV27 to TRBJ2-7; 7 positions match TRBD1. Germline V CDR1 and CDR2: MNHEY, SMNVEV (reference sequence). The V segment lost 3 bases and the J segment 2 bases; nucleotides outside the gene matches: 13. The CDR3 contains 17 residues.

J is TRBJ2-1 and V is TRBV7-3; 13 nucleotides match TRBD2. The germline gives CDR1 SGHTA, CDR2 FQGTGA. The V segment lost 5 bases and the J segment 1 base; nucleotides outside the gene matches: 2. The CDR3 consists of 16 residues. The CDR3 DNA is TGTGCCAGCAGCCCGGGACTAGCGGGATCCTACAATGAGCAGTTCTTC. Its translation: CASSPGLAGSYNEQFF.